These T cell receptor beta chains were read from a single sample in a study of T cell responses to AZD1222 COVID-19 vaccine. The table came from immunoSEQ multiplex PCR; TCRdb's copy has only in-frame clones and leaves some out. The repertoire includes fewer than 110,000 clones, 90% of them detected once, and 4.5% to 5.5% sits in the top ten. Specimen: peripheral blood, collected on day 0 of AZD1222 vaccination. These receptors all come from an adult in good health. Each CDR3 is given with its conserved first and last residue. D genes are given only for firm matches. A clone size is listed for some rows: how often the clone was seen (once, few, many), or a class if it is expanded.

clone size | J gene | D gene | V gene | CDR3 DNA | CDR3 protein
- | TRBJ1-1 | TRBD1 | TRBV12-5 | TGTGCTAGTGGTTTGCACAGGGGGATCCCTGAAGCTTTCTTT | CASGLHRGIPEAFF
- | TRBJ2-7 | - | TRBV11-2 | TGTGCCAGCAGTCCCACAGGAAGGCCCTACGAGCAGTACTTC | CASSPTGRPYEQYF
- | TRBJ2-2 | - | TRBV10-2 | TGCGCCAGCAGTGGTGGGGGGAGGGAGCTGTTTTTT | CASSGGGRELFF
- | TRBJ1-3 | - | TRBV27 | TGTGCCAGTCGCCCTATTCGCTCTGGAAACACCATATATTTT | CASRPIRSGNTIYF
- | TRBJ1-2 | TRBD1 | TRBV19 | TGTGCCAGTAGTATTGGACAGGGGGAACTCTATGGCTACACCTTC | CASSIGQGELYGYTF
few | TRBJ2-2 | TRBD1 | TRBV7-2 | TGTGCCAGCAGCCCCAGACCGACAGGGGAGTACACCGGGGAGCTGTTTTTT | CASSPRPTGEYTGELFF
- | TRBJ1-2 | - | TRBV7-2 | TGTGCCAGCAGCTTAGTCTCGGGAGATGGCTACACCTTC | CASSLVSGDGYTF
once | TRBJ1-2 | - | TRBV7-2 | TGTGCCAGCAGCGTACAGGGAAACCATGGCTACACCTTC | CASSVQGNHGYTF
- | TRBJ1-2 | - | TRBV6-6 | TGTGCCAGCAGTTACGGTTCGGGACAACTCTATGGCTACACCTTC | CASSYGSGQLYGYTF
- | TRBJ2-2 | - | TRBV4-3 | TGCGCCAGCAGCCAAGATACGGGGGAAAGTGGGGAGCTGTTTTTT | CASSQDTGESGELFF
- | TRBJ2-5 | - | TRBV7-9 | TGTGCCAGCAGCTTAGGGATAGGTAGGGGGACTCAAGAGACCCAGTACTTC | CASSLGIGRGTQETQYF
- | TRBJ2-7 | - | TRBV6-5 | TGTGCCAGCAGTTACTCCTCAATCAGAGGCTCCTACGAGCAGTACTTC | CASSYSSIRGSYEQYF
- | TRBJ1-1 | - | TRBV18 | TGTGCCAGCTCACCAGCAGAAATGGTCGGCACTGAAGCTTTCTTT | CASSPAEMVGTEAFF
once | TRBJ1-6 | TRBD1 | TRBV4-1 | TGCGCCAGCAGCCAGGGACAGGGATCCTCCTATAATTCACCCCTCCACTTT | CASSQGQGSSYNSPLHF
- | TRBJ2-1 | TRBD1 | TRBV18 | TGTGCCAGCTCACCACAGGGGGCGACTGAGCAGTTCTTC | CASSPQGATEQFF
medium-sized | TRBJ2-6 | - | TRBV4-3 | TGCGCCAGCAGCCAAGATCAAAGCTCTGGGGCCAACGTCCTGACTTTC | CASSQDQSSGANVLTF
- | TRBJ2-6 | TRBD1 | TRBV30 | TGTGCCTGGGGACCCCCCCGGACAGGGCTCCAGGAGGCCAACGTCCTGACTTTC | CAWGPPRTGLQEANVLTF
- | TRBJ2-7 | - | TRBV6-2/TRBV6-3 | TGTGCCAGCAGCATCATTGATGTTTCCTACGAGCAGTACTTC | CASSIIDVSYEQYF
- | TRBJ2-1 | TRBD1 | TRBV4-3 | TGCGCCAGCAGCCAAGAAGGGACAGGGCCCTACAATGAGCAGTTCTTC | CASSQEGTGPYNEQFF
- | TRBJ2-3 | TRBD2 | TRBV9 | TGTGCCAGCAGCCTCGGACTAGCGGGGGGCACAGATACGCAGTATTTT | CASSLGLAGGTDTQYF
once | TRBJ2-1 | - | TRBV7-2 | TGTGCCAGCAGCTTCTACTCCAATGAGCAGTTCTTC | CASSFYSNEQFF
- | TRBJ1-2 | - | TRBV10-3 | TGTGCCATCAGTGAGAAGGGGGGGAACTATGGCTACACCTTC | CAISEKGGNYGYTF
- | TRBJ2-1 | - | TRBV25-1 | TGTGCCAGCAGTGATTTCAGGAGCTCCTACAATGAGCAGTTCTTC | CASSDFRSSYNEQFF
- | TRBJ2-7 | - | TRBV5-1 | TGCGCCAGCAGCTTGAGGGTGTTGAGCCACGAGCAGTACTTC | CASSLRVLSHEQYF
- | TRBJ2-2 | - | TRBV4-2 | TGTGCCAGCAGCCAAGATTGGTCTAGCCGAAGCACCGGGGAGCTGTTTTTT | CASSQDWSSRSTGELFF
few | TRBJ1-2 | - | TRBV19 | TGTGCCAGTAGGACATCGGGGCTGGAGCTTAGTGGCTACACCTTC | CASRTSGLELSGYTF
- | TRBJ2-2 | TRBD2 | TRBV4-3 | TGCGCCAGCAGCCAAGGGCTAGCGGGGGCGAACACCGGGGAGCTGTTTTTT | CASSQGLAGANTGELFF
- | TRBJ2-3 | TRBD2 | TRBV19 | TGTGCCAGTAGCCTTAGCGGGGGCGAGACTACGGATACGCAGTATTTT | CASSLSGGETTDTQYF
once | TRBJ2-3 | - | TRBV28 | TGTGCCAGCAGCGAGCTCACAGATACGCAGTATTTT | CASSELTDTQYF
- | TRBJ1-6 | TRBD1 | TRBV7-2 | TGTGCCAGCAGCTTAGCATACAGGGGAGATTCACCCCTCCACTTT | CASSLAYRGDSPLHF
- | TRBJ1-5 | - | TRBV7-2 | TGTGCCAGCAGCAAGACGGGCACACATGGGCCCCAGCATTTT | CASSKTGTHGPQHF
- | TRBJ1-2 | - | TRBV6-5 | TGTGCCAGCAGATCAGAAGTAGGCTATGGCTACACCTTC | CASRSEVGYGYTF
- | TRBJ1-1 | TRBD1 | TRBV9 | TGTGCCAGCAGCCCGACAGGGGCGCGGGAAGCTTTCTTT | CASSPTGAREAFF
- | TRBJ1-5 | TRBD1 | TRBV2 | TGTGCCAGCAGTGAGAGACAGGGGGGCAATCAGCCCCAGCATTTT | CASSERQGGNQPQHF
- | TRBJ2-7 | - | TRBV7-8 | TGTGCCAGCAGCTTAGTCAGGGCCCGCCCTTACGAGCAGTACTTC | CASSLVRARPYEQYF
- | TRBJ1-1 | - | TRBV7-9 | TGTGCCAGCAGCTTATCAGGGACGATGAACACTGAAGCTTTCTTT | CASSLSGTMNTEAFF
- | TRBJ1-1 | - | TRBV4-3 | TGCGCCAGCAGCCAAGTAGTGCTGTCGAACACTGAAGCTTTCTTT | CASSQVVLSNTEAFF
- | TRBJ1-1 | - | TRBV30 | TGTGCCTGGAGTAGGGCGGGTGAAGCTTTCTTT | CAWSRAGEAFF
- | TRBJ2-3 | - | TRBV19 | TGTGCCAGTAGTATAGGGGTTAGGGATACGCAGTATTTT | CASSIGVRDTQYF
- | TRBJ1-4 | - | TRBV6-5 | TGTGCCAGCAGTTACGGGGGGCAGGGTGGTGAAAAACTGTTTTTT | CASSYGGQGGEKLFF
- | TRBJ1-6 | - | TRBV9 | TGTGCCAGCAGCACCCGGACGGGAAATAATTCACCCCTCCACTTT | CASSTRTGNNSPLHF